These T cell receptor beta chains were read from a single sample in a study of shared clonotypes between healthy human individuals. Here immunoSEQ multiplex PCR was the method, and the copy in TCRdb shows in-frame clones only, minus some. The sample has around 450,000 clones; around 79% are singletons. Sequenced: PBMCs. The receptors stem from a woman in her thirties or forties in good health. Some clones in this sample may be carry-over from other donors' samples. Both conserved end residues are part of each CDR3. Fields, in order: D gene, J gene, V gene, clone size, CDR3 DNA, CDR3 protein. The D gene is left open where the match is weak. Rows give clone size only sometimes, using once, few, many, or a class for an expanded clone.

TRBD1 | TRBJ2-7 | TRBV9 | NA | TGTGCCAGCAGCGTAGACGCACAGGGGGTAACTTCCTACGAGCAGTACTTC | CASSVDAQGVTSYEQYF
NA | TRBJ1-4 | TRBV4-2 | NA | TGTGCCAGCAGCCATGGTGCAACTAATGAAAAACTGTTTTTT | CASSHGATNEKLFF
NA | TRBJ1-1 | TRBV7-2 | few | TGTGCCAGCAGCATTCAGGGTGCATGGGACACTGAAGCTTTCTTT | CASSIQGAWDTEAFF
NA | TRBJ1-5 | TRBV27 | once | TGTGCCAGCAGTTTATCGCGGGATCAGCCCCAGCATTTT | CASSLSRDQPQHF
TRBD2 | TRBJ2-1 | TRBV5-1 | NA | TGCGCCAGCAGCTCTGGACTAGCGGGAGGACAGCAGTTCTTC | CASSSGLAGGQQFF
TRBD2 | TRBJ2-7 | TRBV10-3 | NA | TGTGCCATCGCTCCGGGACTAGCGGGAGTCGAGCAGTACTTC | CAIAPGLAGVEQYF
NA | TRBJ2-1 | TRBV6-5 | once | TGTGCCAGCCACAGGGGACTAGACTACAATGAGCAGTTCTTC | CASHRGLDYNEQFF
TRBD2 | TRBJ2-7 | TRBV7-2 | many | TGTGCCAGCAGCCCATCCGGGACTAGCGTGTACTACGAGCAGTACTTC | CASSPSGTSVYYEQYF
NA | TRBJ1-4 | TRBV5-1 | NA | TGCGCCAGCAGCTACGGGCGGACGCAGGGGGAAAAACTGTTTTTT | CASSYGRTQGEKLFF
TRBD1 | TRBJ2-1 | TRBV7-6 | NA | TGTGCCAGCAGCTTTTTGATTGGACAGGGTAGTAATGAGCAGTTCTTC | CASSFLIGQGSNEQFF
TRBD1 | TRBJ2-2 | TRBV5-6 | NA | TGTGCCAGCAGCTCGGGGACAGGGGATGTCGCCGGGGAGCTGTTTTTT | CASSSGTGDVAGELFF
TRBD2 | TRBJ2-1 | TRBV30 | NA | TGTGCCTGGAGTGTACGGACTAGCGGAAGAGCCTACAATGAGCAGTTCTTC | CAWSVRTSGRAYNEQFF
TRBD1 | TRBJ2-1 | TRBV19 | NA | TGTGCCAGTAGTATTGAAAGGGGGCACAATGAGCAGTTCTTC | CASSIERGHNEQFF
NA | TRBJ1-5 | TRBV28 | few | TGTGCCAGCAGTTGGGCCAGGGGAGCTAGTCAGCCCCAGCATTTT | CASSWARGASQPQHF
NA | TRBJ1-1 | TRBV11-2 | NA | TGTGCCAGCAGCTTAGAGGGGAACACTGAAGCTTTCTTT | CASSLEGNTEAFF
NA | TRBJ1-4 | TRBV2 | NA | TGTGCCAACAAACCAGGGATTAATGAAAAACTGTTTTTT | CANKPGINEKLFF
NA | TRBJ1-1 | TRBV11-3 | NA | TGTGCCAGCAGCTCCCCTGAGTGGATTCGGGACACTGAAGCTTTCTTT | CASSSPEWIRDTEAFF